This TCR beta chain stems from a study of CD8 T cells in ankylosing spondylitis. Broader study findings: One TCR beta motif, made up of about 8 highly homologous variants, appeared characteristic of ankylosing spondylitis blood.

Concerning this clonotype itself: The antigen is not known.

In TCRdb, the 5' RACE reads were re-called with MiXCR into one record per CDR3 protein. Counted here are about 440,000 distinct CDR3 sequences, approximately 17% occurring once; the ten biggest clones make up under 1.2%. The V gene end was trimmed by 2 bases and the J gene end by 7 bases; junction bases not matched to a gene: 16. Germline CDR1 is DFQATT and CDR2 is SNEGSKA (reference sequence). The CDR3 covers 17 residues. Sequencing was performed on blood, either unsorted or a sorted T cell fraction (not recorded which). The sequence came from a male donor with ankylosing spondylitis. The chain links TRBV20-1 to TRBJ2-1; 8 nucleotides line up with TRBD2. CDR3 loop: CSARPSGGAGVQNEQFF. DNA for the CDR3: TGCAGTGCTAGACCCTCGGGAGGGGCGGGAGTGCAAAATGAGCAGTTCTTC.